Presented here are 2 T cell receptor beta chains from one specimen sequenced in a study of T cells in Graves' hyperthyroidism and ophthalmopathy. Template material for amplifying TCR beta CDR3 regions consisted of RNA transcripts. The HTBI primer set drove a first-round RT-PCR of the TCR CDR3. Each CDR3 protein gets one entry after TCRdb re-called the multiplex PCR reads with MiXCR. The sample yields fewer than 650,000 distinct CDR3 sequences, over 12% seen once. The sequenced material came from blood. The origin of the receptors is a woman in her thirties or forties with Graves' ophthalmopathy.

Ten or more counts support this clonotype. The V and J genes are TRBV9 and TRBJ1-2, with TRBD1 matching 7 bases. Trimming removed 4 bases from V and 7 bases from J; junction bases left unmatched: 19. This CDR3 has 17 amino acids. The germline V gene encodes CDR1 SGDLS and CDR2 YYNGEE. CDR3 coding DNA: TGTGCCAGCAGCTCCACTACGGGCGGACAGGAGGGCGCTGGCTACACCTTC. It codes for CASSSTTGGQEGAGYTF.

This clonotype was seen many times. The rearrangement uses TRBV15 and TRBJ2-7; D not resolved. The CDR3 sequence is 13 residues long. Germline values: CDR1 LNHNV, CDR2 YYDKDF (reference sequence). V was pared by 0 bases and J by 6 bases, with 9 bases between. CDR3 sequence (DNA): TGTGCCACCAGCAGAGATCACGGTTCCGAGCAGTACTTC. Amino acid sequence: CATSRDHGSEQYF.